These T cell receptor beta chains were read from a single sample in a study of blood T cell repertoires in COVID-19. Method: immunoSEQ multiplex PCR; TCRdb's copy keeps in-frame clones and lacks some. Here the sample spans hundreds of thousands of clones, around 88% being singletons. The material sequenced was peripheral blood. The receptors were gathered from a woman in her twenties or thirties who had recovered from COVID-19. The CDR3 runs from the conserved cysteine through the conserved F or W. The D gene is left open where the match is weak. The size field is filled for only some rows; it gives once, few, many or a size class.

clone size,J gene,V gene,D gene,CDR3 protein,CDR3 DNA
NA,TRBJ1-2,TRBV7-2,TRBD1,CASSLLTGGNYGYTF,TGTGCCAGCAGCTTGTTAACAGGGGGCAACTATGGCTACACCTTC
NA,TRBJ2-5,TRBV9,TRBD2,CASSSSSGTYQETQYF,TGTGCCAGCAGCTCCTCTAGCGGAACGTACCAAGAGACCCAGTACTTC
NA,TRBJ1-1,TRBV20-1,TRBD1,CSACVTGQGAEAFF,TGCAGTGCTTGTGTGACGGGACAGGGGGCTGAAGCTTTCTTT
NA,TRBJ1-1,TRBV6-5,NA,CASSFRGLGGNTEAFF,TGTGCCAGCAGTTTTAGGGGTTTAGGTGGGAACACTGAAGCTTTCTTT
NA,TRBJ2-2,TRBV7-2,NA,CASSSNRAINTGELFF,TGTGCCAGCAGCTCGAACAGGGCGATCAACACCGGGGAGCTGTTTTTT
NA,TRBJ2-4,TRBV24-1,TRBD1,CATSDPRDRANIQYF,TGTGCCACCAGTGATCCCCGGGACAGGGCGAACATTCAGTACTTC
NA,TRBJ2-5,TRBV3-1/TRBV3-2,NA,CASSGRGTTQETQYF,TGTGCCAGCAGCGGGAGGGGGACGACTCAAGAGACCCAGTACTTC
NA,TRBJ1-3,TRBV5-6,NA,CASSRKLSTNTIYF,TGTGCCAGCAGCCGAAAATTGAGCACAAACACCATATATTTT
NA,TRBJ2-7,TRBV3-1/TRBV3-2,NA,CASSQRDREQYF,TGTGCCAGCAGCCAGAGAGACAGGGAGCAGTACTTC
once,TRBJ1-5,TRBV9,NA,CASSLLGGRPQHF,TGTGCCAGCAGCCTACTAGGGGGTCGGCCCCAGCATTTT
once,TRBJ1-4,TRBV5-8,NA,CASSPLRSNEKLFF,TGTGCCAGCAGCCCCCTGAGGTCTAATGAAAAACTGTTTTTT
NA,TRBJ2-4,TRBV18,NA,CASSPLVRGRDIQYF,TGTGCCAGCTCACCATTAGTGAGAGGGAGAGACATTCAGTACTTC
NA,TRBJ2-1,TRBV5-6,TRBD1,CASSLGQGKYNEQFF,TGTGCCAGCAGCTTGGGACAGGGGAAATACAATGAGCAGTTCTTC
once,TRBJ2-3,TRBV5-4,TRBD2,CASRPPSGGTDTQYF,TGTGCCAGCAGGCCGCCTAGCGGGGGCACAGATACGCAGTATTTT
NA,TRBJ1-5,TRBV18,NA,CASSPGAENQPQHF,TGTGCCAGCTCACCAGGTGCTGAGAATCAGCCCCAGCATTTT
NA,TRBJ2-1,TRBV28,TRBD1,CASSSTGGSYNEQFF,TGTGCCAGCAGCTCGACAGGGGGCTCTTACAATGAGCAGTTCTTC
NA,TRBJ2-1,TRBV28,TRBD2,CASRKVSVGGNEQFF,TGTGCCAGCAGGAAAGTGAGCGTGGGGGGGAATGAGCAGTTCTTC
NA,TRBJ1-1,TRBV7-7,NA,CASSSLGPAYMNTEAFF,TGTGCTAGCAGCTCCCTAGGCCCTGCGTACATGAACACTGAAGCTTTCTTT
NA,TRBJ1-2,TRBV27,TRBD1,CASSLQGGYGYTF,TGTGCCAGCAGTTTACAGGGGGGCTATGGCTACACCTTC
NA,TRBJ2-1,TRBV10-3,TRBD2,CATQTSGSRNNEQFF,TGTGCCACCCAGACTAGCGGGAGTCGTAACAATGAGCAGTTCTTC
NA,TRBJ1-2,TRBV6-5,NA,CASSNGREGSGYTF,TGTGCCAGCAGTAACGGACGGGAGGGCTCTGGCTACACCTTC
NA,TRBJ2-1,TRBV30,TRBD2,CAWSVNLAEYNEQFF,TGTGCCTGGAGTGTAAACCTAGCGGAGTACAATGAGCAGTTCTTC
NA,TRBJ2-1,TRBV15,NA,CATSRARDSYNEQFF,TGTGCCACCAGCAGAGCCCGAGACAGTTACAATGAGCAGTTCTTC
NA,TRBJ2-7,TRBV11-1,NA,CASSSGLQERNEQYF,TGTGCCAGCAGCTCGGGTTTACAGGAACGAAACGAGCAGTACTTC
NA,TRBJ2-3,TRBV7-2,TRBD2,CASSLIGSGGRADTQYF,TGTGCCAGCAGCTTAATAGGAAGCGGGGGGAGGGCAGATACGCAGTATTTT
NA,TRBJ1-3,TRBV6-5,TRBD1,CASRFRTGGVDTIYF,TGTGCCAGCAGATTCCGAACAGGGGGGGTGGACACCATATATTTT
NA,TRBJ2-5,TRBV15,NA,CATSRVAGLETQYF,TGTGCCACCAGCAGAGTCGCGGGGCTCGAGACCCAGTACTTC
NA,TRBJ1-1,TRBV7-7,NA,CASSSGVNTEAFF,TGTGCTAGCAGCTCCGGAGTGAACACTGAAGCTTTCTTT
once,TRBJ2-1,TRBV19,NA,CASSIQAVDSRNEQFF,TGTGCCAGTAGTATCCAAGCCGTAGACAGCCGCAATGAGCAGTTCTTC
NA,TRBJ1-5,TRBV5-1,NA,CASSLTPRGNQPQHF,TGCGCCAGCAGCTTGACCCCCCGGGGCAATCAGCCCCAGCATTTT
NA,TRBJ1-2,TRBV13,TRBD1,CASSARTGGYGYTF,TGTGCCAGCAGCGCCAGGACAGGGGGTTATGGCTACACCTTC
NA,TRBJ1-2,TRBV7-9,TRBD1,CASSLGQHNYGYTF,TGTGCCAGCAGCTTGGGACAGCACAACTATGGCTACACCTTC
NA,TRBJ2-6,TRBV18,NA,CASSPLRGTSGANVLTF,TGTGCCAGCTCACCGCTACGGGGGACCTCTGGGGCCAACGTCCTGACTTTC
NA,TRBJ1-2,TRBV19,NA,CASSISALNYGYTF,TGTGCCAGTAGTATAAGCGCCCTTAACTATGGCTACACCTTC
NA,TRBJ2-5,TRBV28,TRBD2,CASSWAALAGKETQYF,TGTGCCAGCAGTTGGGCGGCGCTAGCGGGAAAAGAGACCCAGTACTTC
once,TRBJ2-1,TRBV15,NA,CATSRDLGGTGSIYNEQFF,TGTGCCACCAGCAGAGATTTGGGAGGGACAGGATCGATTTACAATGAGCAGTTCTTC
NA,TRBJ1-1,TRBV28,TRBD1,CASSGTVGTEAFF,TGTGCCAGCAGTGGGACAGTGGGGACTGAAGCTTTCTTT
NA,TRBJ2-1,TRBV19,TRBD1,CASSMGQGAEQFF,TGTGCCAGTAGTATGGGGCAGGGGGCAGAGCAGTTCTTC
NA,TRBJ2-7,TRBV15,TRBD2,CATSSLTSGTYEQYF,TGTGCCACCAGCAGTCTGACTAGCGGGACCTACGAGCAGTACTTC
NA,TRBJ2-1,TRBV7-2,NA,CASSLGSDTRQFF,TGTGCCAGCAGCTTAGGGTCAGATACACGGCAGTTCTTC
NA,TRBJ1-1,TRBV3-1/TRBV3-2,NA,CASSQDWTLTEAFF,TGTGCCAGCAGCCAAGACTGGACACTGACTGAAGCTTTCTTT
NA,TRBJ1-1,TRBV7-2,NA,CASSLGPFRGDTEAFF,TGTGCCAGCAGCTTAGGGCCTTTTCGGGGGGACACTGAAGCTTTCTTT
once,TRBJ2-5,TRBV5-4,NA,CASSLEGTSETQYF,TGTGCCAGCAGCTTGGAGGGGACATCAGAGACCCAGTACTTC
NA,TRBJ1-1,TRBV19,TRBD1,CASSIPGQGAWFF,TGTGCCAGTAGTATTCCGGGACAGGGGGCTTGGTTCTTT
NA,TRBJ2-3,TRBV7-3,NA,CASSLSDGISTDTQYF,TGTGCCAGCAGCTTAAGTGATGGCATTAGCACAGATACGCAGTATTTT
NA,TRBJ1-1,TRBV18,NA,CASSRRADMNTEAFF,TGTGCCAGCTCTCGGAGGGCGGACATGAACACTGAAGCTTTCTTT
NA,TRBJ2-1,TRBV7-2,TRBD2,CASSPGGLNNEQFF,TGTGCCAGCAGCCCCGGGGGACTAAACAATGAGCAGTTCTTC
NA,TRBJ1-1,TRBV6-4,TRBD1,CASSTTGGNTEAFF,TGTGCCAGCAGCACTACAGGGGGCAACACTGAAGCTTTCTTT
NA,TRBJ2-7,TRBV11-2,TRBD2,CASSLGAGVLLEQYF,TGTGCCAGCAGCTTAGGAGCGGGAGTTTTGTTAGAGCAGTACTTC
NA,TRBJ2-1,TRBV4-1,NA,CASSQEYRGSNEQFF,TGCGCCAGCAGCCAAGAATACCGCGGGTCCAATGAGCAGTTCTTC
NA,TRBJ2-2,TRBV6-4,NA,CASSVLSGANTGELFF,TGTGCCAGCAGTGTCCTTAGCGGCGCGAACACCGGGGAGCTGTTTTTT
NA,TRBJ1-2,TRBV5-1,NA,CASSLNVGGASGYTF,TGCGCCAGCAGCTTGAATGTGGGAGGAGCGTCTGGCTACACCTTC
once,TRBJ2-5,TRBV10-1,TRBD2,CASSAGRAGETQYF,TGCGCCAGCAGTGCCGGGAGGGCGGGAGAGACCCAGTACTTC
NA,TRBJ1-5,TRBV18,NA,CASSEQNNQPQHF,TGTGCCAGCTCAGAACAGAACAATCAGCCCCAGCATTTT
NA,TRBJ2-3,TRBV5-1,TRBD2,CASRKAGVTDTQYF,TGCGCCAGCAGAAAAGCGGGGGTCACAGATACGCAGTATTTT
NA,TRBJ1-5,TRBV19,TRBD1,CASSISGTGFRQPQHF,TGTGCCAGTAGTATTTCCGGGACAGGGTTCCGGCAGCCCCAGCATTTT
NA,TRBJ2-2,TRBV9,TRBD1,CASSDRTGGATGELFF,TGTGCCAGCAGCGATAGGACAGGGGGCGCGACCGGGGAGCTGTTTTTT